The 7 T cell receptor beta chains in this list originate from one sample, sequenced in a study of T cell responses to AZD1222 COVID-19 vaccine. Method: immunoSEQ multiplex PCR; TCRdb's copy keeps in-frame clones and lacks some. The data contain about 86,000 clones, around nine tenths of them seen just once; the ten biggest clones take up under 5.5%. Specimen: peripheral blood, collected 28 days after the second AZD1222 dose. The receptors derive from an adult who received the AZD1222 COVID-19 vaccine.

The gene calls are TRBV6-5 and TRBJ1-6, with D unresolved. Trimming removed 5 bases from V and 8 bases from J, with 10 bases in between. Germline values: CDR1 MNHEY, CDR2 SVGAGI. CDR3 length: 13 residues. The CDR3 sequence: CASSNTKDSPLHF. In DNA, the CDR3 is TGTGCCAGCAGTAACACGAAGGATTCACCCCTCCACTTT.

The V call is TRBV10-3, the J call TRBJ1-1; D gene ambiguous. Deletions cut 4 bases from V and 2 bases from J, with 14 bases between. The CDR3 covers 15 residues. In germline, CDR1 is ENHRY, CDR2 SYGVKD. This CDR3 is CAISVNMESNTEAFF. CDR3 nucleotides: TGTGCCATCAGTGTAAATATGGAGAGTAACACTGAAGCTTTCTTT.

V and J are TRBV2 and TRBJ1-2; D is possibly TRBD1 (5 bases). The V and J ends lost 1 base and 1 base respectively, with 13 bases between them. Germline assignment: CDR1 SNHLY and CDR2 FYNNEI. The CDR3 length is 16 residues. The CDR3 protein is CASSEGGRGNNYGYTF. The CDR3 coding sequence is TGTGCCAGCAGTGAAGGGGGCCGAGGGAATAACTATGGCTACACCTTC.

This chain links TRBV18 with TRBJ1-3; D is ambiguous. Germline CDR1 is KGHSH and CDR2 is LQKENI. Trimming shortened V by 1 base and J by 0 bases, and 4 bases separated the two germline ends. There are 14 residues in the CDR3. CDR3 coding DNA: TGTGCCAGCTCACCACAGTACTCTGGAAACACCATATATTTT. The encoded protein is CASSPQYSGNTIYF.

This clone was seen only once. The chain couples TRBV6-6 to TRBJ2-1, with 8 nucleotides matching TRBD1. Germline loops: CDR1 MNHNY, CDR2 SVGAGI (reference sequence). V was clipped by 6 bases and J by 7 bases; unmatched bases: 11. The CDR3 has 15 amino acids. CDR3 coding DNA: TGTGCCAGCAGCCCCAACAGGGGGAACAAGAATGAGCAGTTCTTC. It translates to CASSPNRGNKNEQFF.

The chain has TRBV7-2 and TRBJ1-2, with D hard to call. The length of the CDR3 is 13 residues. V lost 5 bases, J lost 1 base, and 8 bases lay in between. Germline CDR1 and CDR2: SGHTA and FQGNSA. The CDR3 DNA sequence: TGTGCCAGCAGCGCTCGCGGTAACTATGGCTACACCTTC. Encoded protein: CASSARGNYGYTF.

The rearrangement links TRBV27 to TRBJ2-4, with TRBD2 matching 7 bases. CDR1 is MNHEY, CDR2 SMNVEV, per germline (reference sequence). After removal of 3 bases from V and 1 base from J, the junction contained 3 bases not matched to a gene. The CDR3 is made up of 15 amino acids. The CDR3 DNA follows: TGTGCCAGCAGTTTCCTCGGGGGGGCCAAAAACATTCAGTACTTC. It specifies CASSFLGGAKNIQYF.